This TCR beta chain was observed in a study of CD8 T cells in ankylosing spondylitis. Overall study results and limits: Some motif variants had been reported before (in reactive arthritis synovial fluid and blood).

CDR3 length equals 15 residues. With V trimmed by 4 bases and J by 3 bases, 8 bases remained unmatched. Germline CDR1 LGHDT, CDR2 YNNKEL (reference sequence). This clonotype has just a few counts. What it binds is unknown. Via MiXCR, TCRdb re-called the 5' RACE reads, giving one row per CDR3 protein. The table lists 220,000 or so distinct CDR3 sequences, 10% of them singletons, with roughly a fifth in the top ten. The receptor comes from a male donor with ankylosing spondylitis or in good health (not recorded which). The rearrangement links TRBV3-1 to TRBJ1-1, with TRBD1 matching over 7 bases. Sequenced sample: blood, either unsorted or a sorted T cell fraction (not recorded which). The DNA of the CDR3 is TGTGCCAGCAGCCCAGTGGACAGGTTGTACACTGAAGCTTTCTTT. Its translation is CASSPVDRLYTEAFF.